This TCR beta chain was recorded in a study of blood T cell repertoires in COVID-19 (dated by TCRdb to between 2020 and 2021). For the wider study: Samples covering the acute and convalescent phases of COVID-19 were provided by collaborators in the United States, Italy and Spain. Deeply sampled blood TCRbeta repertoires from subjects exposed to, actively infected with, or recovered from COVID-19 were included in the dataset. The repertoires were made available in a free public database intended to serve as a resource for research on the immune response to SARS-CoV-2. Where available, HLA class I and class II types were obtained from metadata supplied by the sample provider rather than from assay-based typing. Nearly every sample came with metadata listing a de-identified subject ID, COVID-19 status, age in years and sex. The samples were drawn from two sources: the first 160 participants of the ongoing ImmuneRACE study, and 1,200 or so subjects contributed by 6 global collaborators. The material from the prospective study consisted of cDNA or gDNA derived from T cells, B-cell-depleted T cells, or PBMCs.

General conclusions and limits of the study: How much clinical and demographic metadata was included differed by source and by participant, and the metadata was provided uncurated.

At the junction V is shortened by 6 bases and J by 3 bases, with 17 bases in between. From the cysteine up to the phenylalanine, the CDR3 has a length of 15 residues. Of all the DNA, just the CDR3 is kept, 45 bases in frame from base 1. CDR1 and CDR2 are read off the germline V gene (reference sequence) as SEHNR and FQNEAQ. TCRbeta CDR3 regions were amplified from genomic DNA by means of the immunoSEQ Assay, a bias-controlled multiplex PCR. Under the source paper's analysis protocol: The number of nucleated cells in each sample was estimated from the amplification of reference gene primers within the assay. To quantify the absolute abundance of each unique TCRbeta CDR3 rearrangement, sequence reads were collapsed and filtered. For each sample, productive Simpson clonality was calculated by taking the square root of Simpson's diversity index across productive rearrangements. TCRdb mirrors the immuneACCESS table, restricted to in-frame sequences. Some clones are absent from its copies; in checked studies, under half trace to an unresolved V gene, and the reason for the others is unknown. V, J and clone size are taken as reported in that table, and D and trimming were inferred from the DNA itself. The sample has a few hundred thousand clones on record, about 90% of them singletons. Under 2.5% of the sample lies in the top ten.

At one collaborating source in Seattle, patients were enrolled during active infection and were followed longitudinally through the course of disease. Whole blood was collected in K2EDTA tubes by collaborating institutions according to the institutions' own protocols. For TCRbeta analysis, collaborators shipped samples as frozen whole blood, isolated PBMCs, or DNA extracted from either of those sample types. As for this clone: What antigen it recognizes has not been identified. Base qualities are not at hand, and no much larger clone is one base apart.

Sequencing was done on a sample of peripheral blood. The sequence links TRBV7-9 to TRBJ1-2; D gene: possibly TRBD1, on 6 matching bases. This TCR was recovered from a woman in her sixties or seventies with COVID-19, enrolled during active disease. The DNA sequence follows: TGTGCCAGCAGGGTGGGACACGAGGGACACTATGGCTACACCTTC. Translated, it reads CASRVGHEGHYGYTF. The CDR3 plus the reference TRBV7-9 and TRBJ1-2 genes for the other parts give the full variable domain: DTGVSQNPRHKITKRGQNVTFRCDPISEHNRLYWYRQTLGQGPEFLTYFQNEAQLEKSRLLSDRFSAERPKGSFSTLEIQRTEQGDSAMYLCASRVGHEGHYGYTFGSGTRLTVV.